This paragraph covers one T cell receptor (beta chain) sequence. Its matching antigen is unknown. This PCR relied on a set of 60 Vbeta primers and 13 Jbeta primers. Original handling: Unique TCR beta chains totaled roughly 80 million in a later count, with about 11 million of them shared. Profiling relied on immunoSEQ multiplex PCR, and the TCRdb table lists in-frame clones only, not all of them. The V and J calls and clone size are taken from that table; D and trimming were inferred from the DNA. The repertoire holds 120,000 to 150,000 clones, with more than 75% as singletons. This record comes from a study of cytomegalovirus exposure and HLA in healthy donors. In the study overall: Researchers found that around 80% of fewer than 450 genotyped donors fell within the Caucasian-associated ancestry cluster.

The CDR3 runs 17 residues. CDR1 SGHTA and CDR2 FQGNSA come from the germline V gene. The V gene lost 2 bases and the J gene lost 0 bases, with 11 bases spanning the gap. Broader study findings: A link between a missense DCLRE1C variant and TCR beta V- and J-gene trimming emerged from a later analysis. In a later analysis, donors in an Asian-associated ancestry cluster reportedly had fewer N-insertions in productive TCRs than the cohort mean.

The gene calls are TRBV7-2 and TRBJ2-6, with D unclear. This clonotype originated in a male donor in good health and CMV-seronegative. The sequenced sample was PBMCs. This CDR3 reads CASSLRRPASGANVLTF. DNA of the CDR3: TGTGCCAGCAGCTTAAGGCGGCCCGCCTCTGGGGCCAACGTCCTGACTTTC.